The TCR beta chain under discussion was sequenced for a study of early T cells in non-severe SARS-CoV-2 infection. There are many counts of this clonotype. The germline V gene has CDR1 MNHEY and CDR2 SVGEGT. The CDR3 is made up of 18 amino acids. Germline trimming cut 7 bases from V and 0 bases from J; bases unmatched to any gene: 15. Individually, cDNA molecules had unique molecular identifiers attached to them. TCRdb processed the 5' RACE reads anew with MiXCR; each CDR3 protein has one entry. Here the sample spans tens of thousands of distinct CDR3 sequences, approximately 5% being singletons. The chain carries TRBV6-2 or TRBV6-3 and TRBJ2-1; TRBD2 matches at 7 bases. The TCR originated in an adult who was a healthcare worker with PCR-confirmed SARS-CoV-2 infection or an uninfected control (not recorded which). Here the sequenced sample was whole blood, taken at baseline. The CDR3 nucleotides read TGTGCCAGCAATTCTCAGGTGGGAGGGTTTACCTCCTACAATGAGCAGTTCTTC. Protein product: CASNSQVGGFTSYNEQFF.